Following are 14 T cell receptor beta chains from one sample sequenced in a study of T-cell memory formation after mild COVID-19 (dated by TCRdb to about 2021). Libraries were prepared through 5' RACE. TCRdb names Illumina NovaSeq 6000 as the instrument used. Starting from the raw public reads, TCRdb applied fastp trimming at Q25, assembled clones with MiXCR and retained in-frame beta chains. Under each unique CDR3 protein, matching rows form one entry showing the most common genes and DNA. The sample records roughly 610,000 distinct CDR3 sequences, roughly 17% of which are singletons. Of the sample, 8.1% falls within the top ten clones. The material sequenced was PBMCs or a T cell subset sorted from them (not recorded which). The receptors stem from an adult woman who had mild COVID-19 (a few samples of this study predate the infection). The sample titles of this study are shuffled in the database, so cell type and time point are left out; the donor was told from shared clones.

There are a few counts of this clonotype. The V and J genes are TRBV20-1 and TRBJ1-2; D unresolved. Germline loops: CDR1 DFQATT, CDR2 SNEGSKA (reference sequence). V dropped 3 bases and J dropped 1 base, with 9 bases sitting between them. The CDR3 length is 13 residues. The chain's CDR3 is CSASNPHNYGYTF. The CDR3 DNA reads TGCAGTGCTAGTAACCCCCATAACTATGGCTACACCTTC.

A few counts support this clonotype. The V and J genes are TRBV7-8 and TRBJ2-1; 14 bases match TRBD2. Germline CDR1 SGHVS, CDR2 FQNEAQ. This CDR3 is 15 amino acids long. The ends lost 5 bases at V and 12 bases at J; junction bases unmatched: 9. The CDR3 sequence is CASSPQTSGRAVQFF. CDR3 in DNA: TGTGCCAGCAGCCCCCAGACTAGCGGGAGGGCCGTGCAGTTCTTC.

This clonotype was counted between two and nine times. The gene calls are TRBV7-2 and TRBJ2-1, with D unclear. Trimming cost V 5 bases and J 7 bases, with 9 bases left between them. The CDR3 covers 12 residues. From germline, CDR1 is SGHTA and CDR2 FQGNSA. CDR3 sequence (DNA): TGTGCCAGCAGCCCCCCCAGTAATGAGCAGTTCTTC. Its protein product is CASSPPSNEQFF. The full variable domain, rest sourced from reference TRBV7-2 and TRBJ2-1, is GAGVSQSPSNKVTEKGKDVELRCDPISGHTALYWYRQSLGQGLEFLIYFQGNSAPDKSGLPSDRFSAERTGGSVSTLTIQRTQQEDSAVYLCASSPPSNEQFFGPGTRLTVL.

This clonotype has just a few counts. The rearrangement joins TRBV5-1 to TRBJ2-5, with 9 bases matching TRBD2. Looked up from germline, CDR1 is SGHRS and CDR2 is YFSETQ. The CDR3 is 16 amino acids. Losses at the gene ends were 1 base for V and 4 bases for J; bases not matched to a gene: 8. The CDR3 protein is CASSLSGTSFLETQYF. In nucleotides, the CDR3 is TGCGCCAGCAGCTTGTCCGGGACTAGCTTCTTAGAGACCCAGTACTTC.

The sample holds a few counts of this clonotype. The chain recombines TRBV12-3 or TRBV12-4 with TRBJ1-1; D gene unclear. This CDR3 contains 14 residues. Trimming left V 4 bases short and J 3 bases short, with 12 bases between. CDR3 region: CASSSTGIHTEAFF. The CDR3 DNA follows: TGTGCCAGCAGTTCCACCGGGATTCACACTGAAGCTTTCTTT.

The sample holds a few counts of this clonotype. CDR3 protein: CASSNPGQGNYGYTF. CDR3 bases: TGTGCCAGCAGCAACCCCGGACAGGGTAACTATGGCTACACCTTC. The chain carries TRBV12-3 or TRBV12-4 and TRBJ1-2, with 8 nucleotides matching TRBD1. This CDR3 spans 15 amino acids. Unmatched junction bases numbered 7, after V lost 6 bases and J lost 1 base.

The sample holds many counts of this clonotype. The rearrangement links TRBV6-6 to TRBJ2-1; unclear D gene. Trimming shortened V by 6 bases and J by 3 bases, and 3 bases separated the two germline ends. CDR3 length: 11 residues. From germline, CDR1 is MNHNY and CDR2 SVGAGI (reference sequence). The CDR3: CASSNYNEQFF. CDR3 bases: TGTGCCAGCAGCAACTACAATGAGCAGTTCTTC.

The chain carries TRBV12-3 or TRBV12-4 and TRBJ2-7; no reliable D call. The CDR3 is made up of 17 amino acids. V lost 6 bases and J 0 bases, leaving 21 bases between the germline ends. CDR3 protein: CASRQTQTRSVSYEQYF. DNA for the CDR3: TGTGCCAGCAGGCAGACCCAAACACGGAGCGTCTCCTACGAGCAGTACTTC.

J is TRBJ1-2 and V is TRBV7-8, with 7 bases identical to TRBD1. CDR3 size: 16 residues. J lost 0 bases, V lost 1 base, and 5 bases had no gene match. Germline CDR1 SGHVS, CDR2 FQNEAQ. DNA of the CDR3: TGTGCCAGCAGCTTAGAAGGGACAGCTCCTAACTATGGCTACACCTTC. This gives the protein CASSLEGTAPNYGYTF.

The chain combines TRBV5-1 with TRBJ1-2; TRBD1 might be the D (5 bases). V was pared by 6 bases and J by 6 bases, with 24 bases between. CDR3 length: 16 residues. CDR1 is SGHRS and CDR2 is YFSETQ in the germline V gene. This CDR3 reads CASNKGTNPLKDGYTF. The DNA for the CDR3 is TGCGCCAGCAATAAAGGGACTAACCCCTTGAAGGATGGCTACACCTTC. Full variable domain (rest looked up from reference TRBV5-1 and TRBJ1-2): KAGVTQTPRYLIKTRGQQVTLSCSPISGHRSVSWYQQTPGQGLQFLFEYFSETQRNKGNFPGRFSGRQFSNSRSEMNVSTLELGDSALYLCASNKGTNPLKDGYTFGSGTRLTVV.

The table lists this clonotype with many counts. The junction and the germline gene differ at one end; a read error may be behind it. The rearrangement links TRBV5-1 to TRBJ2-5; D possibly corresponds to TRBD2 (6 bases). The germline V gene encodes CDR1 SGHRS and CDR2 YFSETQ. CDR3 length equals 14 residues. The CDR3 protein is CASSPAGGQETQYF. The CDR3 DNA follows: TGTGCCAGCAGCCCAGCCGGGGGCCAAGAGACCCAGTACTTC.

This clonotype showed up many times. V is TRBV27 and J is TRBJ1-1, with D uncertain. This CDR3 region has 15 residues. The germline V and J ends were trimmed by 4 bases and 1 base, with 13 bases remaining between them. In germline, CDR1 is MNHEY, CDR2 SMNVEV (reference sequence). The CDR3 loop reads CASSYQASGNTEAFF. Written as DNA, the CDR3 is TGTGCCAGCAGTTACCAGGCGTCCGGGAACACTGAAGCTTTCTTT.

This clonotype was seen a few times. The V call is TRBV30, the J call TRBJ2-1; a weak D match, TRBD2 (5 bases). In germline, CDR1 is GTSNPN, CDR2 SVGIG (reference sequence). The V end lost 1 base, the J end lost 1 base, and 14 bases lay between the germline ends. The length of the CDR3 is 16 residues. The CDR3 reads CAWSAGIATSYNEQFF. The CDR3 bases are TGTGCCTGGAGTGCGGGAATAGCGACTTCCTACAATGAGCAGTTCTTC.

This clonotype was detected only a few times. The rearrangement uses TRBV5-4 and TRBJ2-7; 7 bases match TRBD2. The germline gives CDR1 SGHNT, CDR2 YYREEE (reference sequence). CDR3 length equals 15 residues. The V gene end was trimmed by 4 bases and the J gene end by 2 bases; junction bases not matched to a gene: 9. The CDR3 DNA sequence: TGTGCCAGCAGCCATCCGGGGGAGGGTGCCTACGAGCAGTACTTC. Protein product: CASSHPGEGAYEQYF.